The 27 T cell receptor beta chains reported below all come from one sample, sequenced in a study of blood T cell repertoires in COVID-19. Assay: immunoSEQ multiplex PCR; the TCRdb copy retains only in-frame clones and omits some. The sample has about 220,000 clones; more than 80% are singletons. The sample consisted of PBMCs or T cells enriched from blood (not recorded which). The receptors were gathered from a woman between 35 and 50 years old with acute COVID-19.

The chain links TRBV28 to TRBJ1-4; D is unresolved. The V end lost 6 bases, the J end lost 5 bases, and 16 bases lay between the germline ends. The CDR3 covers 15 residues. Germline CDR1 reads MDHEN; CDR2 reads SYDVKM. The CDR3 is CASRPIRLANEKLFF. The CDR3 nucleotides are TGTGCCAGCAGACCCATTAGACTCGCCAATGAAAAACTGTTTTTT.

The sample holds one count of this clone. The rearrangement uses TRBV19 and TRBJ1-1; no clear D gene. The CDR3 has 13 amino acids. Between the trimmed V and J ends, which lost 4 bases and 1 base, there was a span of 7 bases. Germline CDR1 is LNHDA and CDR2 is SQIVND (reference sequence). In DNA, the CDR3 is TGTGCCAGTAGTACCCCGGGGAACACTGAAGCTTTCTTT. Translation: CASSTPGNTEAFF.

The chain uses TRBV7-2 and TRBJ2-1; perhaps TRBD2 as D (7 bases). Germline V gene data show CDR1 as SGHTA and CDR2 as FQGNSA. The CDR3 is 15 amino acids. Trimming cost V 7 bases and J 2 bases, with 15 bases left between them. CDR3 region: CASIPEGGAYNEQFF. The CDR3 bases are TGTGCCAGCATTCCTGAGGGGGGGGCCTACAATGAGCAGTTCTTC.

V is TRBV6-4 and J is TRBJ1-3, with D perhaps TRBD1 (5 bases). Trimming removed 2 bases from V and 0 bases from J, with 14 bases in between. From germline, CDR1 is MRHNA and CDR2 SNTAGT. This CDR3 has 17 amino acids. CDR3 bases: TGTGCCAGCAGTGACCGGTTAGTACAGGTCTCTGGAAACACCATATATTTT. This codes for CASSDRLVQVSGNTIYF.

The chain couples TRBV7-2 to TRBJ2-7; 13 nucleotides align to TRBD2. CDR1 and CDR2 (germline): SGHTA, FQGNSA. CDR3 size: 17 residues. The ends lost 2 bases at V and 2 bases at J; junction bases unmatched: 6. This CDR3 reads CASSLTSGGADTYEQYV. CDR3 bases: TGTGCCAGCAGCTTAACTAGCGGGGGGGCAGATACCTACGAGCAGTACGTC.

This chain connects TRBV9 to TRBJ1-5, with 7 positions matching TRBD1. Germline CDR1 is SGDLS and CDR2 is YYNGEE. The CDR3 runs to 15 residues. V trimming: 3 bases; J trimming: 4 bases; junction bases outside the gene matches: 7. CDR3 in amino acids: CASSAGPGGNQPQHF. The DNA for the CDR3 is TGTGCCAGCAGCGCTGGACCAGGGGGAAATCAGCCCCAGCATTTT.

The chain employs TRBV29-1 and TRBJ2-1; TRBD1 matches at 9 bases. The CDR3 runs 16 residues. Per germline, CDR1 SQVTM and CDR2 ANQGSEA. Trimming removed 0 bases from V and 4 bases from J; junction bases left unmatched: 7. The CDR3 nucleotides are TGCAGCGTTGAAGACATCGGACAGGGGCCGTACAATGAGCAGTTCTTC. Amino acid sequence: CSVEDIGQGPYNEQFF.

CDR3 bases: TGTGCCAGCAGCTTAAGTGCGGGTACTCTTGAAGCTTTCTTT. It specifies CASSLSAGTLEAFF. The chain recombines TRBV11-2 with TRBJ1-1; D unresolved. The CDR3 spans 14 residues. Trimming took 2 bases from V and 7 from J, leaving 14 bases between them. Germline CDR1 reads SGHAT; CDR2 reads FQNNGV.

The chain recombines TRBV10-3 with TRBJ1-5; D is undetermined. With 3 bases removed from V and 3 bases from J, the gap between germline ends came to 15 bases. This CDR3 has 16 residues. Looked up from germline, CDR1 is ENHRY and CDR2 is SYGVKD. The CDR3 nucleotides read TGTGCCATCAGTGAAGCCCAAGTGGGCGTCAATCAGCCCCAGCATTTT. Protein product: CAISEAQVGVNQPQHF.

This chain joins TRBV6-6 and TRBJ2-1, with 8 bases lining up with TRBD2. V lost 0 bases and J lost 4; bases outside the gene matches: 5. The germline V gene has CDR1 MNHNY and CDR2 SVGAGI (reference sequence). This CDR3 comprises 16 residues. The chain's CDR3 is CASSYSTAGGYNEQFF. The CDR3 DNA is TGTGCCAGCAGTTACTCGACGGCGGGGGGTTACAATGAGCAGTTCTTC.

The chain carries TRBV9 and TRBJ1-1, with 7 positions matching TRBD1. The trim removed 4 bases at V and 5 bases at J, leaving 11 bases unmatched. Germline lookup yields CDR1 SGDLS and CDR2 YYNGEE. CDR3 length equals 15 residues. CDR3 coding DNA: TGTGCCAGCAGCACAACAGGGGCGCCGAGGACTGAAGCTTTCTTT. As protein: CASSTTGAPRTEAFF. The variable domain in full, with the rest retrieved from reference TRBV9 and TRBJ1-1, is DSGVTQTPKHLITATGQRVTLRCSPRSGDLSVYWYQQSLDQGLQFLIQYYNGEERAKGNILERFSAQQFPDLHSELNLSSLELGDSALYFCASSTTGAPRTEAFFGQGTRLTVV.

The chain carries TRBV1 and TRBJ1-4. TRBV1 is assigned pseudogene status. The length of the CDR3 is 16 residues. This CDR3 reads CTSSHPSSGGGEKLFF. The CDR3 DNA reads TGCACCAGCAGCCATCCTTCATCAGGAGGCGGAGAAAAACTGTTTTTT.

The count of this clone is one. This chain links TRBV7-9 with TRBJ2-7, with D maybe TRBD1 (7 bases). V was shortened by 5 bases and J by 4 bases, with 15 bases between the two germline ends. CDR1 and CDR2 from the germline V gene are SEHNR and FQNEAQ (reference sequence). The length of the CDR3 is 14 residues. The CDR3: CASSHGGQPYEQYF. The CDR3 DNA reads as TGTGCCAGCAGCCACGGGGGACAGCCATACGAGCAGTACTTC.

The V call is TRBV29-1, the J call TRBJ1-4, with TRBD1 matching 10 bases. This CDR3 spans 14 amino acids. Unmatched junction bases numbered 10, after V lost 8 bases and J lost 7 bases. Per germline, CDR1 SQVTM and CDR2 ANQGSEA. CDR3 sequence: CSIRQGAIGEKLFF. The CDR3 DNA is TGCAGCATCAGACAGGGGGCTATAGGTGAAAAACTGTTTTTT.

V gene TRBV5-1 combines with J gene TRBJ1-1; D is unclear. This CDR3 has 15 amino acids. Trimming shortened V by 0 bases and J by 1 base, and 10 bases separated the two germline ends. The germline V gene has CDR1 SGHRS and CDR2 YFSETQ. The CDR3 loop is CASSLGADSNTEAFF. CDR3 DNA: TGCGCCAGCAGCTTGGGTGCAGATTCGAACACTGAAGCTTTCTTT.

This clone was seen a few times. The chain employs TRBV7-3 and TRBJ2-3, with D uncertain. Germline loops: CDR1 SGHTA, CDR2 FQGTGA. Trimming took 6 bases from V and 9 from J, leaving 16 bases between them. CDR3 length: 13 residues. CDR3 nucleotides: TGTGCCAGCAGTTTTGCTATCCGCATGACGCAGTATTTT. The encoded protein is CASSFAIRMTQYF.

The chain couples TRBV5-1 to TRBJ1-1, with a possible D match to TRBD1 (6 bases). V was pared by 0 bases and J by 1 base, with 13 bases between. Germline values: CDR1 SGHRS, CDR2 YFSETQ. There are 16 residues in the CDR3. The CDR3 sequence is CASSLAKSQGNTEAFF. The CDR3 nucleotides are TGCGCCAGCAGCTTGGCGAAATCACAGGGGAACACTGAAGCTTTCTTT.

The V gene is TRBV2, the J gene TRBJ2-7, with 7 bases identical to TRBD1. V lost 10 bases and J lost 0; bases outside the gene matches: 9. The CDR3 extends over 14 amino acids. The germline V gene has CDR1 SNHLY and CDR2 FYNNEI. CDR3 DNA: TGTGCCAACAGACAGGGCGCTTACTCCTACGAGCAGTACTTC. Its protein is CANRQGAYSYEQYF.

The rearrangement uses TRBV5-4 and TRBJ2-7; 12 bases align to TRBD2. Trimming at V came to 4 bases and at J to 4 bases, leaving 9 bases not matched to a gene. This CDR3 region has 16 residues. Per the germline V gene, CDR1 is SGHNT and CDR2 is YYREEE (reference sequence). This CDR3 reads CASSLPSGGAVYEQYF. The DNA for the CDR3 is TGTGCCAGCAGCCTACCTAGCGGGGGGGCCGTATACGAGCAGTACTTC.

The V and J genes are TRBV5-1 and TRBJ1-4; the D is unclear. Germline V gene sequence: CDR1 SGHRS, CDR2 YFSETQ. The length of the CDR3 is 16 residues. Trimming left V 1 base short and J 3 bases short, with 13 bases between. The CDR3 bases are TGCGCCAGCAGCTTGTTAAGCGGTTCGGCTAATGAAAAACTGTTTTTT. This translates into CASSLLSGSANEKLFF.

The J gene is TRBJ1-2, the V gene TRBV7-8; D is possibly TRBD1 (5 bases). The V end was cut by 2 bases, the J end by 3 bases, with 16 bases between. This CDR3 is built from 16 residues. The germline V gene encodes CDR1 SGHVS and CDR2 FQNEAQ. For the CDR3, the DNA is TGTGCCAGCAGCTTAAAGGGTAAAGGGGTGGACTATGGCTACACCTTC. Translation gives CASSLKGKGVDYGYTF.

This clone came up a few times. The DNA for the CDR3 is TGTGCCAGCTCATCGACTCAGGGGGCACTGAACACTGAAGCTTTCTTT. Its translation: CASSSTQGALNTEAFF. The gene calls are TRBV18 and TRBJ1-1; TRBD1 aligns across 8 bases. V was pared by 5 bases and J by 0 bases, with 8 bases of the junction left unmatched. Germline values: CDR1 KGHSH, CDR2 LQKENI. The CDR3 runs 16 residues.

The chain uses TRBV3-1 (or the pseudogene TRBV3-2) and TRBJ2-5; D perhaps matches TRBD1 (6 bases). V lost 3 bases to trimming and J lost 4 bases, with 9 bases between them. Germline V lookup: CDR1 LGHDT, CDR2 YNNKEL (reference sequence). This CDR3 has 13 residues. In nucleotides, the CDR3 is TGTGCCAGCAGCCATAGAGGGGGAGAGACCCAGTACTTC. Its translation is CASSHRGGETQYF.

The CDR3 sequence: CASSLAGGAGEKLFF. The CDR3 DNA reads TGTGCCAGCAGCCTAGCAGGGGGCGCGGGTGAAAAACTGTTTTTT. The V call is TRBV14, the J call TRBJ1-4; 8 bases are a match to TRBD1. This CDR3 contains 15 residues. CDR1 SGHDN and CDR2 FVKESK come from the germline V gene. With V trimmed by 4 bases and J by 7 bases, 8 bases remained unmatched.

This clone has only a few counts. The V gene is TRBV3-1 (or the pseudogene TRBV3-2), the J gene TRBJ1-5; D possibly corresponds to TRBD1 (5 bases). Germline V gene lookup returns CDR1 LGHDT and CDR2 YNNKEL (reference sequence). Trimming took 1 base from V and 5 from J, leaving 12 bases between them. The length of the CDR3 is 15 residues. The CDR3 is CASSQVQGADQPQHF. In DNA form, the CDR3 reads TGTGCCAGCAGCCAAGTTCAAGGGGCCGATCAGCCCCAGCATTTT.

V usage is TRBV27 and J usage is TRBJ1-2; 8 bases are a match to TRBD1. V shed 3 bases, J shed 8 bases, and the junction held 11 bases outside the gene matches. The germline V gene has CDR1 MNHEY and CDR2 SMNVEV (reference sequence). The CDR3 length is 15 residues. CDR3 loop: CASSFSGQVGRGYTF. The CDR3, as DNA: TGTGCCAGCAGTTTTTCGGGACAGGTCGGACGAGGCTACACCTTC.

J is TRBJ2-1 and V is TRBV7-9, with 12 bases fitting TRBD1. J lost 6 bases, V lost 3 bases, and 3 bases had no gene match. This CDR3 has 15 amino acids. Germline assignment: CDR1 SEHNR and CDR2 FQNEAQ (reference sequence). The CDR3 is CASSFGTGGSNEQFF. CDR3 DNA: TGTGCCAGCAGCTTCGGGACAGGGGGCAGCAATGAGCAGTTCTTC.